The rows below give T cell receptor beta chains drawn from one sample of a study of blood T cell repertoires in COVID-19. Produced via immunoSEQ multiplex PCR; TCRdb's table is partial and in-frame only. Found here are about 120,000 clones, about four fifths of them singletons; the top ten hold 9.5% to 13%. Sequencing was performed on peripheral blood. The receptors shown here come from a human donor in a cohort sampled during active COVID-19. CDR3s include the opening cysteine and the closing phenylalanine or tryptophan. The D gene is left open where the match is weak. Expanded clones are given a class, and other clones once, few, many or no size at all.

d_gene	len	v_gene	j_gene	abundance	CDR3aa	CDR3nt
-	12	TRBV28	TRBJ2-2	-	CASRERTGELFF	TGTGCCAGCAGGGAGAGAACCGGGGAGCTGTTTTTT
-	17	TRBV3-1/TRBV3-2	TRBJ2-2	-	CASSQVSLSRTTGELFF	TGTGCCAGCAGCCAAGTGTCCCTTAGCCGCACCACCGGGGAGCTGTTTTTT
-	14	TRBV25-1	TRBJ2-2	-	CASSERGGTGELFF	TGTGCCAGCAGTGAAAGGGGTGGGACCGGGGAGCTGTTTTTT
TRBD1	18	TRBV4-2	TRBJ1-4	-	CASSPPGTGSFAGEKLFF	TGTGCCAGCAGCCCACCAGGGACAGGGAGTTTTGCCGGAGAAAAACTGTTTTTT
TRBD2	15	TRBV18	TRBJ2-5	-	CASSPPTSEEETQYF	TGTGCCAGCTCACCTCCGACTAGCGAGGAAGAGACCCAGTACTTC
TRBD2	15	TRBV7-9	TRBJ2-7	-	CASSPRTSGAYEQYF	TGTGCCAGCAGCCCTAGGACTAGCGGGGCCTACGAGCAGTACTTC
TRBD1	15	TRBV2	TRBJ1-5	few	CASSPPTGSIQPQHF	TGTGCCAGCAGTCCCCCGACAGGGTCCATCCAGCCCCAGCATTTT
TRBD2	16	TRBV7-2	TRBJ2-3	-	CASSLEAGGRTDTQYF	TGTGCCAGCAGCTTAGAGGCGGGGGGGCGCACAGATACGCAGTATTTT
TRBD1	16	TRBV5-1	TRBJ2-3	-	CASSLGTGYNTDTQYF	TGCGCCAGCAGCTTAGGGACAGGGTACAACACAGATACGCAGTATTTT
-	14	TRBV6-6	TRBJ1-3	-	CASSTQGSGNTIYF	TGTGCCAGCAGTACTCAGGGTTCTGGAAACACCATATATTTT
-	15	TRBV24-1	TRBJ2-1	few	CATSDFRDRNNEQFF	TGTGCCACCAGTGATTTTCGAGACAGAAACAATGAGCAGTTCTTC
TRBD2	16	TRBV11-2	TRBJ2-2	-	CASSSTSGGLTGELFF	TGTGCCAGCAGCTCAACTAGCGGGGGGCTCACCGGGGAGCTGTTTTTT
TRBD2	18	TRBV7-8	TRBJ2-3	few	CASSLLAGGPSHTDTQYF	TGTGCCAGCAGCTTACTGGCGGGGGGCCCCTCCCACACAGATACGCAGTATTTT
-	17	TRBV7-2	TRBJ2-5	medium-sized	CASSLGRGSGSQETQYF	TGTGCCAGCAGCTTAGGTAGGGGGAGCGGCTCCCAAGAGACCCAGTACTTC
TRBD2	18	TRBV5-1	TRBJ2-5	-	CASSLEGLAGTSQETQYF	TGCGCCAGCAGCTTGGAGGGACTAGCGGGGACCTCCCAAGAGACCCAGTACTTC
-	14	TRBV5-4	TRBJ2-7	-	CASSADQGPYEQYF	TGTGCCAGCAGCGCAGACCAGGGGCCCTACGAGCAGTACTTC
TRBD1	15	TRBV7-7	TRBJ2-2	-	CASSLGQGDTGELFF	TGTGCCAGCAGCTTGGGCCAGGGGGACACCGGGGAGCTGTTTTTT
-	14	TRBV29-1	TRBJ2-3	-	CSAEQGGATDTQYF	TGCAGCGCTGAACAGGGAGGAGCCACAGATACGCAGTATTTT
TRBD2	14	TRBV5-1	TRBJ2-7	-	CASSSGGGSYEQYF	TGCGCCAGCAGCTCCGGGGGAGGGAGCTACGAGCAGTACTTC